This entry is about one TCR beta chain. The antigen is unknown. The data stem from a study of T cell repertoires in cytomegalovirus infection. TCRdb reprocessed the reads via MiXCR and lists one record per CDR3 protein. The table lists some 150,000 distinct CDR3 sequences, about 6.1% of them singletons. Trimming stripped 2 bases from V and 3 bases from J, with 7 bases between. CDR1 and CDR2 (germline): MNHEY, SVGEGT. CDR3 size: 14 residues. The study, taken as a whole, reports: The cumulative frequency of public TCR beta families identified carriers of CMV plus the relevant HLA.

The TCR was taken from a human donor in good health (CMV status not recorded). Some clones in this sample may be carry-over from other donors' samples. This sequence joins TRBV6-2 or TRBV6-3 and TRBJ2-2; D remains unclear. Sequencing was carried out using PBMCs. In DNA form, the CDR3 reads TGTGCCAGCAGTTACCGGACCGACACCGGGGAGCTGTTTTTT. It codes for CASSYRTDTGELFF.